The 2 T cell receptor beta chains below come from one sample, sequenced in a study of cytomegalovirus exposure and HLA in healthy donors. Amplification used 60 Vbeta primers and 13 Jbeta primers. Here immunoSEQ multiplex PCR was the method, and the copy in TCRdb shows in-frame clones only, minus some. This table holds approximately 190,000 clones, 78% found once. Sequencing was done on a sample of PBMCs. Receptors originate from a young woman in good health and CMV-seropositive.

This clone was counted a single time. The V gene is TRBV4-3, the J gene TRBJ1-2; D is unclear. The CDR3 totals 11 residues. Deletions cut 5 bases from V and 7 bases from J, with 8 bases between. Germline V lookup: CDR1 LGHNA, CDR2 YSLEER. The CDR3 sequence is CASSGVRGYTF. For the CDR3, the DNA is TGCGCCAGCAGCGGAGTCCGTGGCTACACCTTC.

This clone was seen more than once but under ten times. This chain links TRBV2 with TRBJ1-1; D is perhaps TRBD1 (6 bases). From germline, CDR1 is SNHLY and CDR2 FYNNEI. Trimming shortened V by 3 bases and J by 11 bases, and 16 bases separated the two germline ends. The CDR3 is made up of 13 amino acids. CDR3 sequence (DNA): TGTGCCAGCAGTGACAGGGGACGGTTGGGTGCTTTCTTT. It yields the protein CASSDRGRLGAFF.